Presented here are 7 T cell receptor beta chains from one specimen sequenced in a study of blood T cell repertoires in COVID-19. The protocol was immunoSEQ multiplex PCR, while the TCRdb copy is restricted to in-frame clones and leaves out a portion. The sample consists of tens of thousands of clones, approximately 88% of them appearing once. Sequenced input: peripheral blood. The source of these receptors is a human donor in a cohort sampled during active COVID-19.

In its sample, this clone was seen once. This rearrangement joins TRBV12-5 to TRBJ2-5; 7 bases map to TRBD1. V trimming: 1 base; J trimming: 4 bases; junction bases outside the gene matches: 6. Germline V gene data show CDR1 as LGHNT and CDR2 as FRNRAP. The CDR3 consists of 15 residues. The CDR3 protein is CASGLGQGFRETQYF. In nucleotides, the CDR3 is TGTGCTAGTGGTTTGGGACAGGGATTTCGAGAGACCCAGTACTTC.

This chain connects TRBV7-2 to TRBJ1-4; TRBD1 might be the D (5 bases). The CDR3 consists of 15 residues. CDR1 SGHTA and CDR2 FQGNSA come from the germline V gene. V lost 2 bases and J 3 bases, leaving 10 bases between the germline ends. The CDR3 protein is CASSLYGGSNEKLFF. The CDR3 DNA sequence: TGTGCCAGCAGCTTATACGGGGGTTCTAATGAAAAACTGTTTTTT.

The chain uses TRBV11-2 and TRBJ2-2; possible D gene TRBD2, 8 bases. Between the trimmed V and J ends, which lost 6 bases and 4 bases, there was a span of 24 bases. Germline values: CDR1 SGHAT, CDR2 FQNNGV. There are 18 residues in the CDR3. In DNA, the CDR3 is TGTGCCAGCAGTTCCCGGACTAGCCCGAAGGGGGCCACCGGGGAGCTGTTTTTT. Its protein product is CASSSRTSPKGATGELFF.

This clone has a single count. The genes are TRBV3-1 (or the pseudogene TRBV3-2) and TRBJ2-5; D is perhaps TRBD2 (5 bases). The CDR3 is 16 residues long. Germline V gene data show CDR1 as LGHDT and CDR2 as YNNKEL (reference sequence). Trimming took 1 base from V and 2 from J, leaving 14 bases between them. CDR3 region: CASSQASQRPQETQYF. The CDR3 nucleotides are TGTGCCAGCAGCCAAGCGAGCCAGCGGCCACAAGAGACCCAGTACTTC.

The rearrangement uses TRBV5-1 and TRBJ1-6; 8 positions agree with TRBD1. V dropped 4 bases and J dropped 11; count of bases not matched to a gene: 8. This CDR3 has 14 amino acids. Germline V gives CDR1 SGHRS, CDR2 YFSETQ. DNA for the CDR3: TGCGCCAGCAGCCCAGGACAGGGTCGGACACCCCTCCACTTT. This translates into CASSPGQGRTPLHF.

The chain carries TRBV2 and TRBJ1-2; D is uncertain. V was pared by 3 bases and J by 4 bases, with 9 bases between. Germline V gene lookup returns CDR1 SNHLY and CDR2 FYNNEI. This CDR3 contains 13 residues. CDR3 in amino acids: CASSDGVGYGYTF. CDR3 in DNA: TGTGCCAGCAGTGACGGGGTCGGCTATGGCTACACCTTC.

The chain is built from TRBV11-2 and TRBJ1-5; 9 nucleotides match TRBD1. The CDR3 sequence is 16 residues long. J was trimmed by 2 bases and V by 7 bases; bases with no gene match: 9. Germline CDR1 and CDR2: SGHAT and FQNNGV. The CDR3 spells CASTTGGRGGNQPQHF. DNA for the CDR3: TGTGCCAGCACCACAGGGGGCAGGGGTGGCAATCAGCCCCAGCATTTT.